These T cell receptor beta chains were read from a single sample in a study of monozygotic twins with inflammatory bowel disease. Following a re-call of the 5' RACE reads, TCRdb has one entry per CDR3 protein and lacks DNA. This listing includes approximately 400,000 distinct CDR3 sequences. Sequences were obtained from blood. The receptors derive from a human donor with ulcerative colitis or Crohn's disease, or a healthy co-twin of an affected twin (not recorded which). CDR3s include the opening cysteine and the closing phenylalanine or tryptophan.

V gene,J gene,CDR3 protein
TRBV2,TRBJ2-5,CASSEARETQYF
TRBV7-2,TRBJ2-2,CASSLRGGQSYTGELFF
TRBV15,TRBJ1-2,CATSRPTGGHYGYTF
TRBV5-1,TRBJ2-3,CASSYTGGAGTDTQYF
TRBV3-1,TRBJ2-5,CASSQDTIGKETQYF
TRBV7-8,TRBJ1-5,CASSFTGYRELGNQPQHF
TRBV20-1,TRBJ2-3,CSASAGAPDTQYF
TRBV15,TRBJ2-2,CATSTVGTGELFF
TRBV30,TRBJ1-5,CAWKGAIDQPQHF
TRBV28,TRBJ2-5,CASIGRPGQNQETQYF
TRBV20-1,TRBJ1-5,CSASGAGRGPQHF
TRBV7-2,TRBJ2-3,CASSRRLAGGSTDTQYF
TRBV19,TRBJ1-2,CATEDSRDRDSYGYTF
TRBV18,TRBJ1-1,CASARDRGQDTEAFF
TRBV9,TRBJ2-1,CASSPGSSGSTHEQFF
TRBV2,TRBJ1-6,CASSEGRQANSPLHF
TRBV15,TRBJ2-5,CATSRDAGQVQETQYF
TRBV7-2,TRBJ1-2,CASSLVAGIYGYTF
TRBV14,TRBJ1-6,CASGDSNSPLHF
TRBV7-6,TRBJ2-2,CASSLPREGPPGELFF
TRBV14,TRBJ1-1,CASSPKGQNEAFF
TRBV19,TRBJ1-2,CASSMTRDPLNYGYTF
TRBV5-1,TRBJ2-1,CASSLTGNSGGDNEQFF
TRBV12-3/TRBV12-4,TRBJ1-1,CASGPPENTEAFF
TRBV7-7,TRBJ2-5,CASSFNRGETQYF
TRBV5-1,TRBJ1-4,CASSLAGNQGVGEKLFF
TRBV24-1,TRBJ2-2,CATGTRKLGNTGELFF
TRBV14,TRBJ2-2,CASSQEQRRNTGELFF
TRBV10-3,TRBJ1-5,CAISVGTDRQPQHF
TRBV5-1,TRBJ2-1,CASSLRDLYNEQFF
TRBV30,TRBJ1-1,CAWSVGGAEAFF
TRBV15,TRBJ2-5,CATSRSPGVASGRAQRETQYF
TRBV2,TRBJ2-7,CASSEETGEQYF
TRBV7-2,TRBJ2-7,CASRLAGGSYEQYF
TRBV20-1,TRBJ1-6,CSAKPSSNSPLHF
TRBV30,TRBJ2-2,CAWRGGTGELFF
TRBV6-2/TRBV6-3,TRBJ1-6,CASSYSKGTGVRSPLHF
TRBV27,TRBJ2-5,CASSPLLVGLEETQYF
TRBV28,TRBJ2-5,CASSPPLGGAGETQYF
TRBV12-3/TRBV12-4,TRBJ1-1,CASSWTGISEAFF
TRBV6-2/TRBV6-3,TRBJ1-5,CASNRQGARNQPQHF
TRBV5-1,TRBJ2-7,CASSLASYQDRDRGSLVIEQYF
TRBV5-1,TRBJ1-2,CASSGERGSGYTF
TRBV20-1,TRBJ2-7,CSARDRDSDYEQYF
TRBV14,TRBJ2-7,CASSQGKGNPLYEQYF